The 14 T cell receptor beta chains below come from one sample, sequenced in a study of blood T cell repertoires in COVID-19. Libraries were prepared by immunoSEQ multiplex PCR; TCRdb keeps only in-frame clonotypes and omits some of them. The data hold approximately 200,000 clones, with less than 95% observed a single time. Sequences were obtained from peripheral blood. The receptors were gathered from a man aged 25-40 years with COVID-19, enrolled during active disease.

The rearrangement links TRBV10-3 to TRBJ1-2; 8 bases align to TRBD1. The length of the CDR3 is 14 residues. Trimming took 7 bases from V and 7 from J; bases not matched to a gene: 11. CDR1 and CDR2 (germline): ENHRY, SYGVKD. Written as DNA, the CDR3 is TGTGCCATCAAGGGAACAGGGGGTTCGGGTGGCTACACCTTC. Amino acid sequence: CAIKGTGGSGGYTF.

The chain joins TRBV13 to TRBJ2-4, with D unclear. Deletions cut 3 bases from V and 9 bases from J, with 18 bases between. Looked up from germline, CDR1 is PRHDT and CDR2 is FYEKMQ (reference sequence). There are 15 residues in the CDR3. CDR3 in amino acids: CASSLRYGYESIQYF. CDR3 DNA: TGTGCCAGCAGCTTGAGGTACGGGTACGAGAGCATTCAGTACTTC.

The chain couples TRBV24-1 to TRBJ1-1, with 10 bases lining up with TRBD1. CDR1 is KGHDR, CDR2 SFDVKD, per germline. The CDR3 runs to 13 residues. Unmatched junction bases numbered 5, after V lost 3 bases and J lost 11 bases. The CDR3 region is CATSDVGTGEAFF. DNA of the CDR3: TGTGCCACCAGTGATGTTGGGACAGGGGAGGCTTTCTTT.

The chain couples TRBV2 to TRBJ1-3; D is uncertain. Germline values: CDR1 SNHLY, CDR2 FYNNEI. V was shortened by 5 bases and J by 4 bases, with 12 bases between the two germline ends. There are 14 residues in the CDR3. For the CDR3, the DNA is TGTGCCAGCAGTACCCGAGGGCTCGGAAACACCATATATTTT. Translated: CASSTRGLGNTIYF.

The V call is TRBV4-1, the J call TRBJ2-2; D not certain. Trimming removed 5 bases from V and 6 bases from J, with 16 bases in between. CDR1 and CDR2 from the germline V gene are MGHRA and YSYEKL. The CDR3 sequence is 15 residues long. CDR3 coding DNA: TGCGCCAGCAGCGTCGGTGTAGCTTCCCCCGGGGAGCTGTTTTTT. Amino acids: CASSVGVASPGELFF.

This chain joins TRBV5-1 and TRBJ2-7, with TRBD1 matching 12 bases. This CDR3 comprises 15 residues. The V and J ends lost 0 bases and 4 bases, in that order; junction bases with no gene match: 2. Germline-derived CDR1 and CDR2 are SGHRS and YFSETQ. As DNA, the CDR3 is TGCGCCAGCAGCTTGGGGGACAGGGGGCGATACGAGCAGTACTTC. As protein: CASSLGDRGRYEQYF.

This chain links TRBV24-1 with TRBJ2-7, with D perhaps matching TRBD1 (5 bases). Germline assignment: CDR1 KGHDR and CDR2 SFDVKD. With 0 bases removed from V and 0 bases from J, the gap between germline ends came to 8 bases. The CDR3 spans 15 residues. This chain's CDR3 is CATSDLMDNSYEQYF. The CDR3 DNA follows: TGTGCCACCAGTGATTTGATGGACAACTCCTACGAGCAGTACTTC.

CDR3: CASSIDREDYGYTF. CDR3 sequence (DNA): TGTGCCAGTAGTATCGACAGGGAGGACTATGGCTACACCTTC. J is TRBJ1-2 and V is TRBV19, with 7 bases aligning to TRBD1. The CDR3 contains 14 residues. V trimming: 3 bases; J trimming: 3 bases; junction bases outside the gene matches: 4. Per the germline V gene, CDR1 is LNHDA and CDR2 is SQIVND (reference sequence).

In its sample, this clone was seen once. V and J are TRBV3-1 (or the pseudogene TRBV3-2) and TRBJ2-4, with D uncertain. Germline V gives CDR1 LGHDT, CDR2 YNNKEL (reference sequence). The CDR3 loop spans 17 amino acids. V was shortened by 1 base and J by 0 bases, with 13 bases between the two germline ends. CDR3 protein: CASSQAQRKLAKNIQYF. The CDR3 DNA reads as TGTGCCAGCAGCCAAGCTCAGCGCAAGCTAGCCAAAAACATTCAGTACTTC.

V gene TRBV11-2 combines with J gene TRBJ1-2; TRBD1 matches 7 bases. The germline V gene encodes CDR1 SGHAT and CDR2 FQNNGV. CDR3 length: 14 residues. The J segment lost 6 bases and the V segment lost 1 base, leaving 5 bases of the junction unmatched. The CDR3 bases are TGTGCCAGCAGCTTAGTCTCAGACAGGGATGGCTACACCTTC. Protein product: CASSLVSDRDGYTF.

The chain combines TRBV6-5 with TRBJ1-6; D is ambiguous. This CDR3 has 14 amino acids. Looked up from germline, CDR1 is MNHEY and CDR2 is SVGAGI. Trimming took off 5 bases at V and 7 bases at J, with 12 bases between the two ends. The CDR3 nucleotides are TGTGCCAGCAGTCCGATGGCGGAGAATTCACCCCTCCACTTT. Translated, it gives CASSPMAENSPLHF.

With regard to this clone: The identical CDR3 is also encoded by other nucleotide sequences in the sample. V usage is TRBV6-5 and J usage is TRBJ1-2; 10 bases are a match to TRBD1. The ends lost 5 bases at V and 4 bases at J; junction bases unmatched: 1. This CDR3 is 13 amino acids long. Germline CDR1 reads MNHEY; CDR2 reads SVGAGI. CDR3: CASSRDRGYGYTF. The CDR3, as DNA: TGTGCCAGCAGTCGGGACAGGGGCTATGGCTACACCTTC.

This chain links TRBV30 with TRBJ1-6; maybe TRBD1 (6 bases). The CDR3 spans 20 residues. V lost 5 bases to trimming and J lost 9 bases, with 35 bases between them. Germline loops: CDR1 GTSNPN, CDR2 SVGIG (reference sequence). The CDR3 bases are TGTGCCTGGCGTCACTCAACCCTGAACGGGGGGGCGGCCGCCCGTTCACCCCTCCACTTT. Its translation is CAWRHSTLNGGAAARSPLHF.

In its sample, this clone was seen once. The rearrangement links TRBV10-2 to TRBJ1-2; 10 bases align to TRBD1. The J segment lost 4 bases and the V segment lost 4 bases, leaving 6 bases of the junction unmatched. CDR1 is WSHSY, CDR2 SAAADI, per germline. This CDR3 is 15 amino acids long. CDR3 amino acids: CASSGTGQGSYGYTF. The CDR3 coding sequence is TGCGCCAGCAGTGGGACGGGACAGGGGAGCTATGGCTACACCTTC.